This entry features one T cell receptor (beta chain) sequence. The entry originates in a study of blood T cell repertoires in COVID-19. This CDR3 region has 15 residues. V shed 1 base and J 9 bases; nucleotides not matched to a gene: 3. In germline, CDR1 is SGHVS, CDR2 FNYEAQ. Authors' analysis steps: Estimated nucleated cell counts came from reference gene primer amplification. Measured with immunoSEQ multiplex PCR; TCRdb has only the in-frame clones, and not every one. Clone size and V and J calls were adopted from that table, with D and trimming inferred from the DNA. The profile covers 390,000 or so clones, with over 75% appearing a single time and over 9.5% taken by the ten largest.

The sequenced sample consisted of peripheral blood. This receptor was identified in a woman in her thirties with COVID-19, enrolled during active disease. The chain carries TRBV7-6 and TRBJ1-6; 10 bases line up with TRBD1. This CDR3 reads CASSLGQGAGSPLHF. CDR3 nucleotides: TGTGCCAGCAGCTTAGGACAGGGGGCGGGTTCACCCCTCCACTTT.